The clone carrying this TCR beta chain was recorded a few times. This CDR3 is also generated by other DNA sequences in the sample. This record belongs to a study of beta chain features in type 1 diabetes. V was pared by 1 base and J by 2 bases, with 8 bases between. The germline V gene encodes CDR1 SEHNR and CDR2 FQNEAQ (reference sequence). The CDR3 contains 14 residues. The authors reverse transcribed all of the isolated RNA, so sequencing captured expressed TCRB transcripts. Produced via immunoSEQ multiplex PCR; TCRdb's table is partial and in-frame only. The sample lists around 300,000 clones; approximately 15% were seen once.

V and J are TRBV7-9 and TRBJ1-1; D remains unclear. Sequencing used central memory CD4+ T cells from blood. This clonotype was sampled from a man aged 25 to 40 in good health. This CDR3 is CASSLGGSNTEAFF. As DNA, the CDR3 is TGTGCCAGCAGCTTAGGGGGAAGTAACACTGAAGCTTTCTTT.